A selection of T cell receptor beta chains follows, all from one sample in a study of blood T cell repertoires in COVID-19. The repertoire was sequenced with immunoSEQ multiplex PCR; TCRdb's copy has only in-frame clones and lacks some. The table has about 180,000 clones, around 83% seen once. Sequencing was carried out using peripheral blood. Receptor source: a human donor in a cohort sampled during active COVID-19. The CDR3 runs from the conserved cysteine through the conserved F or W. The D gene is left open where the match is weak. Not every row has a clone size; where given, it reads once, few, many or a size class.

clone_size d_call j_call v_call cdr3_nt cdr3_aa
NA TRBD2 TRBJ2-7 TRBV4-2 TGTGCCAGCAGCCAAGAGGCTAGCGGGAGGCTCTTCTACGAGCAGTACTTC CASSQEASGRLFYEQYF
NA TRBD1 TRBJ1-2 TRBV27 TGTGCCAGCAGCCGGGACAGGGGTTATGGCTACACCTTC CASSRDRGYGYTF
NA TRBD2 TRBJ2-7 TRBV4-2 TGTGCCAGCAGCCAAGAGGGGGGGGGATCTCCCTACGAGCAGTACTTC CASSQEGGGSPYEQYF
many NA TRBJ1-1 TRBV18 TGTGCCAGCTCACGAGAGGTAGGGGAAAAAGCTTTCTTT CASSREVGEKAFF
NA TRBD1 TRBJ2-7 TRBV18 TGTGCCAGCTCAGAAGACAGGGGAGCCTACGAGCAGTACTTC CASSEDRGAYEQYF
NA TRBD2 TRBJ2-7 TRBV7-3 TGTGCCAGCAGCTTAACCCGGACTAGCGGGGCCTACGAGCAGTACTTC CASSLTRTSGAYEQYF
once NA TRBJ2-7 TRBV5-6 TGTGCCAGCAGCTTAGGTGGGGACACCTACGAGCAGTACTTC CASSLGGDTYEQYF
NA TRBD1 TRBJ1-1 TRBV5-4 TGTGCCAGCAGAGCTCCGGGACAGCGACGATCCGGAGCTTTCTTT CASRAPGQRRSGAFF
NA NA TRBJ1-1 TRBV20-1 TGCAGTGCTAGTATGCCAGGATTGAACACTGAAGCTTTCTTT CSASMPGLNTEAFF
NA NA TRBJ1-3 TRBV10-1 TGCGCCAGCAGTGAAACAGGCTCTGGAAACACCATATATTTT CASSETGSGNTIYF
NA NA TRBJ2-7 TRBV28 TGTGCCAGCAGTTCAGGGTTATACGAGCAGTACTTC CASSSGLYEQYF
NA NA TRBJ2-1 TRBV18 TGTGCCAGCTCTTCAGGGGGGATTAGCGGGAACAATGAGCAGTTCTTC CASSSGGISGNNEQFF
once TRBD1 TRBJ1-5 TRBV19 TGTGCCAGTAGGGACAGGGAAGGCAATCAGCCCCAGCATTTT CASRDREGNQPQHF
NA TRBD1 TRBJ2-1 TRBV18 TGTGCCAGCTCACCACAGGCGGGACAGGGGGCCTCCTACAATGAGCAGTTCTTC CASSPQAGQGASYNEQFF
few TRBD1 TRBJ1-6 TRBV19 TGTGCCAGTAGGGGGGACAGTACCAATTCACCCCTCCACTTT CASRGDSTNSPLHF
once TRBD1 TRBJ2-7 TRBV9 TGTGCCAGCAGCCCCGGGACAGGGTGGGCCTCATACGAGCAGTACTTC CASSPGTGWASYEQYF
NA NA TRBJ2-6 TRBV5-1 TGCGCCAGCAGCTTGGATGGGCCCTCTGGGGCCAACGTCCTGACTTTC CASSLDGPSGANVLTF
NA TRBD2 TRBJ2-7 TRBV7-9 TGTGCCAGCAGCGATGGGACTAGCGGGGGGCTACCCTTCTACGAGCAGTACTTC CASSDGTSGGLPFYEQYF
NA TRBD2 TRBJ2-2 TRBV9 TGTGCCAGCAGCGTACTAGCGGGCCCGAACACCGGGGAGCTGTTTTTT CASSVLAGPNTGELFF
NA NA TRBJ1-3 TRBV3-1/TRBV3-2 TGTGCCAGCAGCCAAGGGGCGGGGACAAACACCATATATTTT CASSQGAGTNTIYF
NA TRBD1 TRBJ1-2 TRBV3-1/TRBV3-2 TGTGCCAGCAGCCAAGACCGACAGGGGCGTCATGTGGGCTATGGCTACACCTTC CASSQDRQGRHVGYGYTF
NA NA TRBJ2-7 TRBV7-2 TGTGCCAGCAGCCGCGCTCTTACCTACGAGCAGTACTTC CASSRALTYEQYF
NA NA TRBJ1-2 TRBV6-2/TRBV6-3 TGTGCCAGCAGTGACGTACAGGATCCACCTTATGGCTACACCTTC CASSDVQDPPYGYTF
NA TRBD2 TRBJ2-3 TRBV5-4 TGTGCCAGCAGCTCAAGTGACGGGCTAGCGGGAGGCATCTTAAATACGCAGTATTTT CASSSSDGLAGGILNTQYF
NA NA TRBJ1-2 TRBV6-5 TGTGCCAGCAGGCCGGGGGGCTCTAGCTATGGCTACACCTTC CASRPGGSSYGYTF
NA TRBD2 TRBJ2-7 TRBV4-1 TGCGCCAGCAGCCACGGGAGGGCCTCAGGCGAGCAGTACTTC CASSHGRASGEQYF
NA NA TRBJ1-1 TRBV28 TGTGCCAGCAGTTGGGCAGGATCCAACACTGAAGCTTTCTTT CASSWAGSNTEAFF
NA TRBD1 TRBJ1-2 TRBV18 TGTGCCAGCTCACCACTAGAGACAGGGGATGGCTACACCTTC CASSPLETGDGYTF
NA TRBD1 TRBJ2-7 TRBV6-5 TGTGCCAGCACTGCGGCGAGCCGGACAGGAATGGTACAGTACTTC CASTAASRTGMVQYF
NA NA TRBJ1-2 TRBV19 TGTGCCAGTAGTATGCTGGAAGCGGCAAACTATGGCTACACCTTC CASSMLEAANYGYTF
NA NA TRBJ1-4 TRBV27 TGTGCCAGCAGTTTCCAGGGGACTAATGAAAAACTGTTTTTT CASSFQGTNEKLFF
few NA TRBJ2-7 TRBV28 TGTGCCAGCAGTTCCTTATTCTACGAGCAGTACTTC CASSSLFYEQYF
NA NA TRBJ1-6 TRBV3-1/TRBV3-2 TGTGCCAGCAGCCAAGATTCGGGCGGGAGGTTCTCCTATAATTCACCCCTCCACTTT CASSQDSGGRFSYNSPLHF
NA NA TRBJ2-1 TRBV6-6 TGTGCCAGCAGGCTCGTCAGGGTTGATGAGCAGTTCTTC CASRLVRVDEQFF
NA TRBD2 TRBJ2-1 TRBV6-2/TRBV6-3 TGTGCCAGCAGTTACCCGGGACTAGCGCTGAATGAGCAGTTCTTC CASSYPGLALNEQFF
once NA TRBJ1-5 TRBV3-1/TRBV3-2 TGTGCCAGCAGCCAGGGGGCGGATCAGCCCCAGCATTTT CASSQGADQPQHF
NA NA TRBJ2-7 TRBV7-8 TGTGCCAGCAGCTTAGGCGTGGGACATGGGTACGAGCAGTACTTC CASSLGVGHGYEQYF
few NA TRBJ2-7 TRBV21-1 TGTGCCAGCAGCAAAGGTCTAGCGGGAGGTTGGTACTTC CASSKGLAGGWYF
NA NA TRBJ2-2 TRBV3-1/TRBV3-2 TGTGCCAGCACCTCTTTCGGCACCGGGGAGCTGTTTTTT CASTSFGTGELFF
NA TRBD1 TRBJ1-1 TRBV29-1 TGCAGCGTTGCCAGGACAGGGGGCACTGAAGCTTTCTTT CSVARTGGTEAFF
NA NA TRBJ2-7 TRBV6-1 TGTGCCAGCAGTGAATTTGGGCAGGGTGGAGACGAGCAGTACTTC CASSEFGQGGDEQYF
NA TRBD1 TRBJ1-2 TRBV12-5 TGTGCTAGTGGTCGGACAGGGAGCTATGGCTACACCTTC CASGRTGSYGYTF
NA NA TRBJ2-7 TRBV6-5 TGTGCCAGCAGTCCCGACGGAGGCACCTACGAGCAGTACTTC CASSPDGGTYEQYF
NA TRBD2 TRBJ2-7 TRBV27 TGTGCCAGCCACCTGACTAGCGGGCCTACCTACGAGCAGTACTTC CASHLTSGPTYEQYF
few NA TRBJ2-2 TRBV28 TGTGCCAGCAACCTCGCGGGGAGCGGGAACACCGGGGAGCTGTTTTTT CASNLAGSGNTGELFF
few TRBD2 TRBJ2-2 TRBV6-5 TGTGCCAGCAGTTATAGCGGGGCCAACACCGGGGAGCTGTTTTTT CASSYSGANTGELFF
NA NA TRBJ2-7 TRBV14 TGTGCCAGCAGCCAAGATTGGCAGGCCTGGAGGGAGCAGTACTTC CASSQDWQAWREQYF
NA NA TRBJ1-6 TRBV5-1 TGCGCCAGCAGCTTGGGATCAGGGTTGAATTCACCCCTCCACTTT CASSLGSGLNSPLHF
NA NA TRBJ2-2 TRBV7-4 TGTGCCAGCATCTGGGGGCCGGGGACCGGGGAGCTGTTTTTT CASIWGPGTGELFF
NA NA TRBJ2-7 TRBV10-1 TGCGCCAGCAGTGAGTCGACACGATACGAGCAGTACTTC CASSESTRYEQYF